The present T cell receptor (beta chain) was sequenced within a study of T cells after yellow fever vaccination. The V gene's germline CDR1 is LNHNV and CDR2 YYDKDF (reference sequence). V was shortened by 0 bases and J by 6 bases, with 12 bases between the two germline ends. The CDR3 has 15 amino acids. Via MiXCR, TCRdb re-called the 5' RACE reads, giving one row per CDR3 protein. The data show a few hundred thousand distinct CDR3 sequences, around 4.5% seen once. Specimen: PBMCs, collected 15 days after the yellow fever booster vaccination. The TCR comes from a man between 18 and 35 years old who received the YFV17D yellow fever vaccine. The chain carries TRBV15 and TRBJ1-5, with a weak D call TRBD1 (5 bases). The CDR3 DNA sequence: TGTGCCACCAGCAGAGATCTGGGGGAGCGTCAGCCCCAGCATTTT. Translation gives CATSRDLGERQPQHF.